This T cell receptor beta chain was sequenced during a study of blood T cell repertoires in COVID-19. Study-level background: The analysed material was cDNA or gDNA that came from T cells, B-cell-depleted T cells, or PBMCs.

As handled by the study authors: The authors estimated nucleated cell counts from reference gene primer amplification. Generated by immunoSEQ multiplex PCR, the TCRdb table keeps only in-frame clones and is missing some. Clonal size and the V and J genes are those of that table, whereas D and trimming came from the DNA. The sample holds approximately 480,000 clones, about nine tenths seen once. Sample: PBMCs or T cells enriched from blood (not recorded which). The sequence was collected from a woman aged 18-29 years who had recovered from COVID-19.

CDR3 bases: TGCGCCAGCAGCCCTGGGACAGCTCAAAATTCACCCCTCCACTTT. Protein product: CASSPGTAQNSPLHF. The chain couples TRBV5-1 to TRBJ1-6; TRBD1 matches 7 bases. V gave up 4 bases and J gave up 7 bases; unmatched junction bases: 8. CDR1 SGHRS and CDR2 YFSETQ come from the germline V gene. This CDR3 region has 15 residues.